The 12 T cell receptor beta chains below all came from one sample that was sequenced in a study of cytomegalovirus exposure and HLA in healthy donors. This PCR relied on a set of 60 Vbeta primers and 13 Jbeta primers. Generated by immunoSEQ multiplex PCR, the TCRdb table keeps only in-frame clones and is missing some. The repertoire has about 130,000 clones, 80% of them found once; the top ten carry around 4.1%. Sequencing used PBMCs. The receptors here all came from a woman between 35 and 50 years old in good health and CMV-seronegative.

CDR3 region: CASSRLEGTDTQYF. The CDR3 DNA reads TGTGCCAGTAGCAGGTTAGAGGGAACAGATACGCAGTATTTT. This chain connects TRBV19 to TRBJ2-3, with a possible D match to TRBD2 (5 bases). This CDR3 comprises 14 residues. Trimming pared 6 bases from V and 3 bases from J, leaving 13 bases between. Germline V CDR1 and CDR2: LNHDA, SQIVND (reference sequence).

The CDR3, as DNA: TGCGCCAGCAGCCAAAGGGGGCGTAACACAGATACGCAGTATTTT. Translating gives CASSQRGRNTDTQYF. The chain employs TRBV4-1 and TRBJ2-3, with 7 positions matching TRBD1. The germline V gene encodes CDR1 MGHRA and CDR2 YSYEKL. The CDR3 sequence is 15 residues long. J gave up 2 bases and V 2 bases, and 4 bases lay outside the gene matches.

V and J are TRBV19 and TRBJ2-5; 12 nucleotides match TRBD2. CDR1 and CDR2 from the germline V gene are LNHDA and SQIVND (reference sequence). J lost 5 bases, V lost 3 bases, and 1 base had no gene match. CDR3 length: 14 residues. The CDR3 region is CASSIGLAGETQYF. The CDR3 DNA sequence: TGTGCCAGTAGTATTGGACTAGCGGGGGAGACCCAGTACTTC.

This clone was recorded a few times. V usage is TRBV7-2 and J usage is TRBJ1-1; 11 nucleotides agree with TRBD1. This CDR3 is built from 14 residues. Per germline, CDR1 SGHTA and CDR2 FQGNSA. Trimming cost V 6 bases and J 2 bases; bases outside gene matches: 2. The CDR3 is CASRGQGGNTEAFF. For the CDR3, the DNA is TGTGCCAGCAGGGGACAGGGGGGAAACACTGAAGCTTTCTTT.

The chain links TRBV28 to TRBJ1-1; the D is unclear. Trimming pared 8 bases from V and 5 bases from J, leaving 9 bases between. The CDR3 length is 11 residues. The germline V gene has CDR1 MDHEN and CDR2 SYDVKM. The CDR3 is CASYRETEAFF. The CDR3 nucleotides are TGTGCCAGCTATAGGGAGACTGAAGCTTTCTTT.

The rearrangement links TRBV4-2 to TRBJ2-5, with 8 bases that match TRBD2. J lost 1 base, V lost 0 bases, and 1 base had no gene match. Germline CDR1 is LGHNA and CDR2 is YNFKEQ. CDR3 length: 15 residues. The CDR3: CASSQDREGQETQYF. In DNA, the CDR3 is TGTGCCAGCAGCCAAGATCGGGAGGGCCAAGAGACCCAGTACTTC.

This clone was seen a few times. The V call is TRBV4-2, the J call TRBJ2-2, with 7 nucleotides matching TRBD2. The CDR3 contains 15 residues. V gave up 6 bases and J gave up 0 bases; unmatched junction bases: 4. Germline CDR1 LGHNA, CDR2 YNFKEQ. CDR3 loop: CASSPGLANTGELFF. The DNA of the CDR3 is TGTGCCAGCAGTCCAGGACTAGCGAACACCGGGGAGCTGTTTTTT.

The chain employs TRBV5-1 and TRBJ2-7; TRBD1 might be the D (6 bases). The V end was cut by 4 bases, the J end by 0 bases, with 17 bases between. CDR1 and CDR2 (germline): SGHRS, YFSETQ. This CDR3 region has 16 residues. CDR3 loop: CASSRRETGYSYEQYF. The CDR3 DNA is TGCGCCAGCAGCCGCAGAGAAACAGGGTACTCCTACGAGCAGTACTTC.

V gene TRBV7-9 combines with J gene TRBJ1-2, with TRBD1 identical over 7 bases. V lost 3 bases, J lost 6 bases, and 7 bases stayed unmatched. The CDR3 is 14 residues long. Germline V gives CDR1 SEHNR, CDR2 FQNEAQ (reference sequence). The CDR3 nucleotides are TGTGCCAGCAGCTTGTTGGGACAGAGAGATGGCTACACCTTC. Its translation is CASSLLGQRDGYTF.

This clone was detected once. A read error may produce the germline difference seen at one junction end. The rearrangement joins TRBV4-1 to TRBJ2-2, with TRBD1 matching 8 bases. CDR1 and CDR2 (germline): MGHRA, YSYEKL. The CDR3 contains 17 residues. This chain's CDR3 is CASSHGQGRRNAGELFF. CDR3 nucleotides: TGCGCCAGCAGCCATGGACAGGGCAGGAGGAACGCCGGGGAGCTGTTTTTT.

This rearrangement joins TRBV14 to TRBJ2-5; weak D call: TRBD2 (6 bases). This CDR3 contains 15 residues. Germline V CDR1 and CDR2: SGHDN, FVKESK. V was pared by 3 bases and J by 6 bases, with 17 bases between. CDR3 protein: CASSHSLGGGKTQYF. The CDR3 DNA reads as TGTGCCAGCAGCCATTCGCTGGGTGGGGGGAAGACCCAGTACTTC.

This rearrangement joins TRBV25-1 to TRBJ1-2; a possible D gene is TRBD1 (6 bases). Trimming left V 3 bases short and J 4 bases short, with 9 bases between. The CDR3 loop spans 13 amino acids. In germline, CDR1 is MGHDK, CDR2 SYGVNS. The CDR3 is CASSEGTRYGYTF. CDR3 DNA sequence: TGTGCCAGCAGTGAGGGGACACGCTATGGCTACACCTTC.